These 14 T cell receptor beta chains were all obtained from the same sample, sequenced in a study of T cell responses to AZD1222 COVID-19 vaccine. The repertoire was sequenced with immunoSEQ multiplex PCR; TCRdb's copy has only in-frame clones and lacks some. Of some 67,000 clones in the sample, approximately 83% were seen once. Sequenced here: peripheral blood, sampled 28 days after the second AZD1222 dose. These receptors came from an adult who received the AZD1222 COVID-19 vaccine.

The gene calls are TRBV5-1 and TRBJ2-7; tentative D call: TRBD1 (6 bases). This CDR3 has 15 amino acids. Germline lookup yields CDR1 SGHRS and CDR2 YFSETQ. V gave up 0 bases and J gave up 0 bases, with 10 bases separating them. CDR3 protein: CASSLEVDSSYEQYF. The CDR3 coding sequence is TGCGCCAGCAGCTTGGAGGTGGACAGCTCCTACGAGCAGTACTTC.

The chain has TRBV4-3 and TRBJ1-2; maybe TRBD1 (5 bases). The CDR3 sequence is 13 residues long. Trimming took 4 bases from V and 7 from J, leaving 13 bases between them. Germline CDR1 reads LGHNA; CDR2 reads YSLEER. CDR3 protein: CASSPGQAAGYTF. CDR3 in DNA: TGCGCCAGCAGCCCAGGGCAGGCTGCTGGCTACACCTTC.

In its sample, this clone was seen once. In nucleotides, the CDR3 is TGTGCCAGCAGTTTCGCCCCCGGGGGGGCAATATATAATTCACCCCTCCACTTT. Amino acid sequence: CASSFAPGGAIYNSPLHF. The chain has TRBV28 and TRBJ1-6; D perhaps matches TRBD1 (6 bases). The CDR3 spans 18 residues. V was trimmed by 3 bases and J by 4 bases, leaving 19 bases between them. Germline values: CDR1 MDHEN, CDR2 SYDVKM. The variable domain in full, completed from reference TRBV28 and TRBJ1-6, reads DVKVTQSSRYLVKRTGEKVFLECVQDMDHENMFWYRQDPGLGLRLIYFSYDVKMKEKGDIPEGYSVSREKKERFSLILESASTNQTSMYLCASSFAPGGAIYNSPLHFGNGTRLTVT.

The chain uses TRBV9 and TRBJ2-2; D is unresolved. The CDR3 has 15 amino acids. V lost 4 bases and J 2 bases, leaving 12 bases between the germline ends. From germline, CDR1 is SGDLS and CDR2 YYNGEE. The CDR3 sequence: CASSPKGSNTGELFF. CDR3 sequence (DNA): TGTGCCAGCAGCCCAAAGGGCAGTAACACCGGGGAGCTGTTTTTT.

The V call is TRBV20-1, the J call TRBJ2-7; D gene unclear. V was clipped by 6 bases and J by 3 bases, with 9 bases between them. The CDR3 is 11 amino acids. The germline V gene encodes CDR1 DFQATT and CDR2 SNEGSKA (reference sequence). CDR3 in amino acids: CSAMGRYEQYF. In DNA form, the CDR3 reads TGCAGTGCAATGGGCCGCTACGAGCAGTACTTC.

The CDR3 region has the DNA TGTGCCATCAGTGAGTCAGGGGATCAGCCCCAGCATTTT. Its translation is CAISESGDQPQHF. This chain uses TRBV10-3 with TRBJ1-5; the D gene is possibly TRBD1 (5 bases). This CDR3 comprises 13 residues. The germline V and J ends were trimmed by 0 bases and 5 bases, with 5 bases remaining between them. CDR1 and CDR2 (germline): ENHRY, SYGVKD.

The chain is built from TRBV10-3 and TRBJ2-2; D perhaps matches TRBD1 (6 bases). Trimming removed 2 bases at V and 8 bases at J, with 9 bases between. This CDR3 spans 13 amino acids. Germline-derived CDR1 and CDR2 are ENHRY and SYGVKD. The CDR3 bases are TGTGCCATCAGTGAGGTGACAGGTGGGGAGCTGTTTTTT. Amino acid sequence: CAISEVTGGELFF.

The chain recombines TRBV9 with TRBJ2-3; D may correspond to TRBD1 or TRBD2 (6 bases each). Germline CDR1 SGDLS, CDR2 YYNGEE. Trimming stripped 3 bases from V and 2 bases from J, with 16 bases between. CDR3 length: 16 residues. The chain's CDR3 is CASSALGGLYTDTQYF. As DNA, the CDR3 is TGTGCCAGCAGCGCTCTTGGGGGGCTGTACACAGATACGCAGTATTTT.

The sample holds a few counts of this clone. This sequence joins TRBV4-1 and TRBJ2-7; D not certain. Germline V gene lookup returns CDR1 MGHRA and CDR2 YSYEKL. V was clipped by 1 base and J by 0 bases, with 10 bases between them. The CDR3 length is 15 residues. The CDR3 sequence: CASSQGPVSSYEQYF. DNA for the CDR3: TGCGCCAGCAGCCAAGGCCCGGTCAGCTCCTACGAGCAGTACTTC.

The chain uses TRBV3-1 (or the pseudogene TRBV3-2) and TRBJ1-4; unclear D gene. Germline V gene lookup returns CDR1 LGHDT and CDR2 YNNKEL (reference sequence). This CDR3 is built from 14 residues. The V and J ends lost 4 bases and 8 bases respectively, with 14 bases between them. The CDR3 sequence is CASSPDLEPEKLFF. The CDR3, as DNA: TGTGCCAGCAGCCCGGACCTGGAGCCGGAAAAACTGTTTTTT.

The chain joins TRBV7-9 to TRBJ2-5; D is possibly TRBD1 or TRBD2 (6 bases each). CDR3 size: 18 residues. Germline CDR1 SEHNR, CDR2 FQNEAQ (reference sequence). V lost 5 bases and J 3 bases, leaving 25 bases between the germline ends. CDR3 protein: CASSPSLARGAMKETQYF. The CDR3 nucleotides read TGTGCCAGCAGCCCCTCTTTAGCTAGGGGGGCCATGAAAGAGACCCAGTACTTC.

The chain carries TRBV7-6 and TRBJ2-2; D is undetermined. Germline V gene lookup returns CDR1 SGHVS and CDR2 FNYEAQ. The CDR3 has 14 residues. Trimming pared 1 base from V and 4 bases from J, leaving 7 bases between. The CDR3 DNA reads TGTGCCAGCAGCTTAGTGGGCGGCACCGGGGAGCTGTTTTTT. This codes for CASSLVGGTGELFF.

V usage is TRBV12-3 or TRBV12-4 and J usage is TRBJ1-1, with D possibly TRBD1 on 5 matching bases. Trimming pared 5 bases from V and 9 bases from J, leaving 10 bases between. The CDR3 consists of 11 residues. The CDR3 bases are TGTGCCAGCAGTACCGGGACCCAAGCTTTCTTT. Its protein is CASSTGTQAFF.

The chain couples TRBV2 to TRBJ2-7, with 10 bases identical to TRBD1. Looked up from germline, CDR1 is SNHLY and CDR2 is FYNNEI. This CDR3 comprises 13 residues. Trimming removed 5 bases from V and 6 bases from J; junction bases left unmatched: 4. CDR3 protein: CASSRRTGGEQYF. CDR3 coding DNA: TGTGCCAGCAGTCGCAGGACAGGGGGCGAGCAGTACTTC.